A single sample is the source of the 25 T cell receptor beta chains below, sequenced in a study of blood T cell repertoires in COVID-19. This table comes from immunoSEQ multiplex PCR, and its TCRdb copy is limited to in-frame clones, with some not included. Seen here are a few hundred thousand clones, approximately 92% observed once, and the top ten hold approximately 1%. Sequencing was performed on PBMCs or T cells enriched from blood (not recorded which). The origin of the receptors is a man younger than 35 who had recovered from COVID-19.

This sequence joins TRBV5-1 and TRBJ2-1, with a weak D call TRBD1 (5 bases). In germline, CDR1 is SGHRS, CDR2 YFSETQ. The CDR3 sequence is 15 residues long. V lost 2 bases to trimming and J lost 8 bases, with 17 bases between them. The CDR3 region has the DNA TGCGCCAGCAGCTTTACTCCAGGGCGGATCGATGAGCAGTTCTTC. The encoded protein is CASSFTPGRIDEQFF.

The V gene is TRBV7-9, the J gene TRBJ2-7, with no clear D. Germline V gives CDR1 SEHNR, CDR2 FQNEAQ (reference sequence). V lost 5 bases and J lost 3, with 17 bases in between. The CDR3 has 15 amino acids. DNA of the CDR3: TGTGCCAGCAGCCGCCTGCCGAGCCGCAACTACGAGCAGTACTTC. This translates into CASSRLPSRNYEQYF.

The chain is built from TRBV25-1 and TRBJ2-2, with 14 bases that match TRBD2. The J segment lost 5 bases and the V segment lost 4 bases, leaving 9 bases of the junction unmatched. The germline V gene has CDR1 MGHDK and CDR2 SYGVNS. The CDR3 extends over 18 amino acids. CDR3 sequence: CASSAIPGTSGGTGELFF. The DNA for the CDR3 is TGTGCCAGCAGTGCGATCCCCGGGACTAGCGGGGGTACCGGGGAGCTGTTTTTT.

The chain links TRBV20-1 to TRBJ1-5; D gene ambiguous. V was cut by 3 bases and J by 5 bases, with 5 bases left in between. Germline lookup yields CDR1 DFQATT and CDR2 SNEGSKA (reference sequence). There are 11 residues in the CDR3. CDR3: CSASRDQPQHF. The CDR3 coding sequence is TGCAGTGCTAGTCGGGATCAGCCCCAGCATTTT.

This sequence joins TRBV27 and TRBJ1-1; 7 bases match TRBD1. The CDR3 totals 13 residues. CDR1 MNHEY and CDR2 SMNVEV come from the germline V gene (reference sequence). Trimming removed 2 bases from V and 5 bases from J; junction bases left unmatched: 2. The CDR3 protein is CASSLRGQTEAFF. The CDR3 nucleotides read TGTGCCAGCAGTTTAAGGGGGCAGACTGAAGCTTTCTTT.

Here the CDR3 reads CASSPERGASYEQYF. CDR3 sequence (DNA): TGTGCCAGCTCACCGGAGCGGGGGGCTTCCTACGAGCAGTACTTC. V gene TRBV18 combines with J gene TRBJ2-7, with TRBD2 identical over 9 bases. The CDR3 loop spans 15 amino acids. Per the germline V gene, CDR1 is KGHSH and CDR2 is LQKENI. J was trimmed by 1 base and V by 3 bases; bases with no gene match: 4. Full variable domain (missing parts from reference TRBV18 and TRBJ2-7): NAGVMQNPRHLVRRRGQEARLRCSPMKGHSHVYWYRQLPEEGLKFMVYLQKENIIDESGMPKERFSAEFPKEGPSILRIQQVVRGDSAAYFCASSPERGASYEQYFGPGTRLTVT.

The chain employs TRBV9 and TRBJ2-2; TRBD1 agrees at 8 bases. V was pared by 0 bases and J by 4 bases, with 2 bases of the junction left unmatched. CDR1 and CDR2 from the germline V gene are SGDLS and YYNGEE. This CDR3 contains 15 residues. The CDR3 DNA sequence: TGTGCCAGCAGCGTAGTTGGACAGGGCACCGGGGAGCTGTTTTTT. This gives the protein CASSVVGQGTGELFF.

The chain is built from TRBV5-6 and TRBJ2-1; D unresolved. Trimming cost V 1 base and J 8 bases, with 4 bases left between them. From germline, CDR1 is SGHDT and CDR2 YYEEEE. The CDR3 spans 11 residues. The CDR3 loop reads CASSLLYEQFF. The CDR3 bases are TGTGCCAGCAGCTTGTTATATGAGCAGTTCTTC.

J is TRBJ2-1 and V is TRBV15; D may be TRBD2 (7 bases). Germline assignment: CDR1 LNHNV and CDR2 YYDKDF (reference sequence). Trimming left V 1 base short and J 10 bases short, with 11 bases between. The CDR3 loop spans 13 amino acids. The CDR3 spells CATSRVGGQEQFF. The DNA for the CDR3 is TGTGCCACCAGCAGAGTCGGGGGGCAGGAGCAGTTCTTC.

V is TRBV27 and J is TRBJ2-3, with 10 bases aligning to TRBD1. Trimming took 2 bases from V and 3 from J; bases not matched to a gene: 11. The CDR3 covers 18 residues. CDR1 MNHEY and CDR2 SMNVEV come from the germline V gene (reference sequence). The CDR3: CASSLKMGQGYSTDTQYF. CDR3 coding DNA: TGTGCCAGCAGTTTAAAAATGGGACAGGGGTATTCGACAGATACGCAGTATTTT.

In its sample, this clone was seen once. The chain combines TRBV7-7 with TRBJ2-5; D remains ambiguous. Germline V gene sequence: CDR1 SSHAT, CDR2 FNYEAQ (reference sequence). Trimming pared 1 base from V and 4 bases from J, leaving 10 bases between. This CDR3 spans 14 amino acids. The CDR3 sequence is CASSLELLSETQYF. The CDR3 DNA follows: TGTGCCAGCAGCTTAGAGCTCTTATCAGAGACCCAGTACTTC.

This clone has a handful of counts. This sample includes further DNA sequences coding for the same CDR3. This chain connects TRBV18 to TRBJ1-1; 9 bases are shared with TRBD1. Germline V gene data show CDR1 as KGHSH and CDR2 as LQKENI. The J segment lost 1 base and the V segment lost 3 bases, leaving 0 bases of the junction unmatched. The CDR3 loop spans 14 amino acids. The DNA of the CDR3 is TGTGCCAGCTCACCGGGACAGGGGAACACTGAAGCTTTCTTT. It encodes CASSPGQGNTEAFF.

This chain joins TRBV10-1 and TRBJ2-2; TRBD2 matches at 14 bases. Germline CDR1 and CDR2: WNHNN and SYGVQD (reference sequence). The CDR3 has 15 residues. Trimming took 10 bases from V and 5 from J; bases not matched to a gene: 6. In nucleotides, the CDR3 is TGCGCCATGGGACTAGCGGGAGTTGAAACCGGGGAGCTGTTTTTT. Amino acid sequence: CAMGLAGVETGELFF.

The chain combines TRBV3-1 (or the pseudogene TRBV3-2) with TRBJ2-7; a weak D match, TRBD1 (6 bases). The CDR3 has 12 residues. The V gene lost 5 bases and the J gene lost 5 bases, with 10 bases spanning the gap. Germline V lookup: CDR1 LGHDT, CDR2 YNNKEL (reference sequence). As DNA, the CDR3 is TGTGCCAGCAGCGCAACAGGGAACGAGCAGTACTTC. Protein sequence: CASSATGNEQYF.

CDR3 in DNA: TGTGCCAGCAGCCAAGGCCAGGGTCTTAGCAATCAGCCCCAGCATTTT. As protein: CASSQGQGLSNQPQHF. The chain is built from TRBV3-1 (or the pseudogene TRBV3-2) and TRBJ1-5; possible D gene TRBD1, 5 bases. Germline V lookup: CDR1 LGHDT, CDR2 YNNKEL (reference sequence). This CDR3 has 16 residues. V was clipped by 1 base and J by 0 bases, with 10 bases between them.

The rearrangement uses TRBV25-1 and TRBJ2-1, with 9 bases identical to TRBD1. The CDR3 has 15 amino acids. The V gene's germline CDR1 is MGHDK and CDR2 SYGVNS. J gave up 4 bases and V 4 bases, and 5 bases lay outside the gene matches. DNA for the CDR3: TGTGCCAGCAGTGTAGGGACAGGGATTTACAATGAGCAGTTCTTC. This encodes CASSVGTGIYNEQFF.

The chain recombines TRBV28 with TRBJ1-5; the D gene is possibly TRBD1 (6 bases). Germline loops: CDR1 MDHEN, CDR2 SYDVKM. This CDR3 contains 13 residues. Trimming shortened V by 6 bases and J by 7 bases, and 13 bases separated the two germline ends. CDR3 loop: CASRLTGAQPQHF. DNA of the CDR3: TGTGCCAGCAGACTGACAGGCGCCCAGCCCCAGCATTTT. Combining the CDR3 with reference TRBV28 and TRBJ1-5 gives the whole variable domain DVKVTQSSRYLVKRTGEKVFLECVQDMDHENMFWYRQDPGLGLRLIYFSYDVKMKEKGDIPEGYSVSREKKERFSLILESASTNQTSMYLCASRLTGAQPQHFGDGTRLSIL.

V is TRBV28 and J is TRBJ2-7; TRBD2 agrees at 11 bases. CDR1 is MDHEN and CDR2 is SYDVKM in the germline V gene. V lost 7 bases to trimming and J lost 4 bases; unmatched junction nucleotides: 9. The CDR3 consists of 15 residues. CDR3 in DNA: TGTGCCAGCACCGTACTAGCGGGAGCAAGTTACGAGCAGTACTTC. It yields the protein CASTVLAGASYEQYF.

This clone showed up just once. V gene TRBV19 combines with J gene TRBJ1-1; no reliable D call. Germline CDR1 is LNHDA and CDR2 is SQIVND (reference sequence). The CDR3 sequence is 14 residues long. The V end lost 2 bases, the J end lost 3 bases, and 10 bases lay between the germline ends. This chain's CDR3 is CASSISTGDTEAFF. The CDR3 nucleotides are TGTGCCAGTAGTATAAGTACGGGAGACACTGAAGCTTTCTTT.

CDR3 sequence (DNA): TGTGCCAGCAGTTACCCACGACAGGGGGTAGCTAACTATGGCTACACCTTC. This codes for CASSYPRQGVANYGYTF. The chain carries TRBV6-2 or TRBV6-3 and TRBJ1-2, with 9 positions matching TRBD1. The CDR3 contains 17 residues. The germline gives CDR1 MNHEY, CDR2 SVGEGT. After removal of 2 bases from V and 0 bases from J, the junction contained 7 bases not matched to a gene.

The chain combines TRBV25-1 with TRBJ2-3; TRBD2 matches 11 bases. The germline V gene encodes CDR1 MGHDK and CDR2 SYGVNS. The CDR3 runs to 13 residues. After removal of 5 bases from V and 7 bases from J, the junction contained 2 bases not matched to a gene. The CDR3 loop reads CASSSSGRNTQYF. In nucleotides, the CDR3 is TGTGCCAGCAGTTCTAGCGGGAGGAATACGCAGTATTTT.

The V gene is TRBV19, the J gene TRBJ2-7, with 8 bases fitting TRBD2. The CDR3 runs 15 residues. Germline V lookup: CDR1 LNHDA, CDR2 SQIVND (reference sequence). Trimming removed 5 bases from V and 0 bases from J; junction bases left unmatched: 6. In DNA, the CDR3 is TGTGCCAGTAGTCCTACCGGGACTAGCTCCTACGAGCAGTACTTC. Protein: CASSPTGTSSYEQYF.

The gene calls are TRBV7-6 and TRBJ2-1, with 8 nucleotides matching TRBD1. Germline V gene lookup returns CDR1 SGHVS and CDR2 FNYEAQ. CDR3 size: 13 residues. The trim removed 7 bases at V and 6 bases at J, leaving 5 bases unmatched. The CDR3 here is CASKKTGVNEQFF. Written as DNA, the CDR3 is TGTGCCAGCAAAAAGACAGGGGTCAATGAGCAGTTCTTC.

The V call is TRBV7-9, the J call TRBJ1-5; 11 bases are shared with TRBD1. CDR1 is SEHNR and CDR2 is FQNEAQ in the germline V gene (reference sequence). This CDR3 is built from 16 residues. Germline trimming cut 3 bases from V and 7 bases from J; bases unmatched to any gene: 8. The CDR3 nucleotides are TGTGCCAGCAGCTTCTCCGGGGGACAGGGGGACCAGCCCCAGCATTTT. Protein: CASSFSGGQGDQPQHF.

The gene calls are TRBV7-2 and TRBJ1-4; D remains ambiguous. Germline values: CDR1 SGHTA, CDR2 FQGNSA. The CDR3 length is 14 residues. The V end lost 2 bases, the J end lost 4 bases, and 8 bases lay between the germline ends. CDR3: CASSLPSGNEKLFF. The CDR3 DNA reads TGTGCCAGCAGCTTACCCAGTGGTAATGAAAAACTGTTTTTT.